At least ten counts were recorded for the clone carrying this T cell receptor beta chain. MiXCR, run by TCRdb on the PCR reads, gives a single entry per CDR3 protein. The table includes fewer than 20,000 distinct CDR3 sequences, 42% detected once. This entry belongs to a study of tumor-infiltrating lymphocytes in oesophageal squamous cell carcinoma. The sequenced sample consisted of normal esophageal tissue next to the tumor. The TCR sequence derives from a female donor with esophageal squamous cell carcinoma.

The CDR3 loop is CASSETGYYGYTF. CDR3 in DNA: TGTGCCAGCAGTGAAACAGGGTACTATGGCTACACCTTC. The V and J genes are TRBV6-1 and TRBJ1-2, with D possibly being TRBD1 (6 bases). V was pared by 2 bases and J by 3 bases, with 7 bases between. The CDR3 length is 13 residues. In germline, CDR1 is MNHNS, CDR2 SASEGT.